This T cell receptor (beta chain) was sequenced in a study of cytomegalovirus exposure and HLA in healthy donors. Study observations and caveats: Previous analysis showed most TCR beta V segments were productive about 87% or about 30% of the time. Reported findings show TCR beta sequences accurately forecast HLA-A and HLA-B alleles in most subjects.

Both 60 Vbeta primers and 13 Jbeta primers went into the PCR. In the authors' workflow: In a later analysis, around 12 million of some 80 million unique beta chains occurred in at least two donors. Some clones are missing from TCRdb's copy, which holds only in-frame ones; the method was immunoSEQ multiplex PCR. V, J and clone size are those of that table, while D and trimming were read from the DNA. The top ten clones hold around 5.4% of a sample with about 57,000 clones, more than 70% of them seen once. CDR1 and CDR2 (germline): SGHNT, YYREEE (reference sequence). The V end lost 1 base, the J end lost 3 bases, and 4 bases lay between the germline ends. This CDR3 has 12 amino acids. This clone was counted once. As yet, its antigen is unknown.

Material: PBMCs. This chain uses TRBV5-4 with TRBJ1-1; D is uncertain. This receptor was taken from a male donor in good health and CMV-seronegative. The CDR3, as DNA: TGTGCCAGCAGCTTGCCAGACACTGAAGCTTTCTTT. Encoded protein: CASSLPDTEAFF. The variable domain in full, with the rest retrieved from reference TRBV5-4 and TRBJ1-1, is ETGVTQSPTHLIKTRGQQVTLRCSSQSGHNTVSWYQQALGQGPQFIFQYYREEENGRGNFPPRFSGLQFPNYSSELNVNALELDDSALYLCASSLPDTEAFFGQGTRLTVV.